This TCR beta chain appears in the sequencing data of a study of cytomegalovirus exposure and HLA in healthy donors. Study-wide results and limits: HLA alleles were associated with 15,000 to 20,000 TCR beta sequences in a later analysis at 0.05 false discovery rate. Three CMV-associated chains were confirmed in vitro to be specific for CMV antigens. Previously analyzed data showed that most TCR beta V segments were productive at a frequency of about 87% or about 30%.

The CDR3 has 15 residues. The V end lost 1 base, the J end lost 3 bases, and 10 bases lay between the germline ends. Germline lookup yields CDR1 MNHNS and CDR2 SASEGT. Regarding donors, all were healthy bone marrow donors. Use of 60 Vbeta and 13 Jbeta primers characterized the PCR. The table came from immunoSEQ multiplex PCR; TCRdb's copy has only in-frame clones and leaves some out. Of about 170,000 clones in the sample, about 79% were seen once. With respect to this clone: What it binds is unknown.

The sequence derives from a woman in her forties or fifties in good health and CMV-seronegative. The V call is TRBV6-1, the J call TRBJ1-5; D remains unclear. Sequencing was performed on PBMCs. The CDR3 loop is CASSEGGRDNQPQHF. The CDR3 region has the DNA TGTGCCAGCAGTGAAGGAGGTAGAGACAATCAGCCCCAGCATTTT.